This T cell receptor (beta chain) is from a study of cytomegalovirus exposure and HLA in healthy donors. About the research overall: Assignment to the Caucasian-associated ancestry cluster applied to more than 75% of the roughly 400 genotyped donors. Whole-study results and caveats: Some V segments, TRBV6-2 and TRBV6-3 among them, were indistinguishable and were therefore excluded. In an earlier analysis, about 87% or about 30%: the productive usage of most TCR beta V segments.

Amplification used 60 Vbeta primers and 13 Jbeta primers. Libraries were prepared by immunoSEQ multiplex PCR; TCRdb keeps only in-frame clonotypes and omits some of them. The profile shows about 130,000 clones, approximately 72% of them singletons. This clone was counted a single time. Antigen specificity is unknown. The length of the CDR3 is 15 residues. Per germline, CDR1 SGHRS and CDR2 YFSETQ. The rearrangement joins TRBV5-1 to TRBJ2-5; TRBD1 agrees at 7 bases. The end of the DNA fits TRBJ2-7 better, so the J call may be wrong. The sequence derives from a human donor in good health. The source material was PBMCs. Here the CDR3 reads CASSPSGQSSYEQYF. CDR3 in DNA: TGCGCCAGCAGCCCTTCGGGACAGAGCTCCTACGAGCAGTACTTC.